Following are 8 T cell receptor beta chains from one sample sequenced in a study of blood T cell repertoires in COVID-19. Libraries were prepared by immunoSEQ multiplex PCR; TCRdb keeps only in-frame clonotypes and omits some of them. The profile covers over 150,000 clones, with about four fifths appearing a single time and approximately 11% taken by the ten largest. The sample was peripheral blood. The receptors were gathered from a man between 65 and 80 years old with active or convalescent COVID-19.

This clone was counted only a few times. The CDR3 DNA sequence: TGTGCCAGCAGCCCCGGGACTCTCACCTCCTACGAGCAGTACTTC. Protein sequence: CASSPGTLTSYEQYF. The chain combines TRBV7-9 with TRBJ2-7; a possible D gene is TRBD2 (6 bases). The V and J ends lost 5 bases and 0 bases respectively, with 14 bases between them. Germline V gene sequence: CDR1 SEHNR, CDR2 FQNEAQ (reference sequence). CDR3 size: 15 residues.

This chain joins TRBV4-1 and TRBJ2-1; TRBD2 matches 8 bases. V was pared by 4 bases and J by 5 bases, with 10 bases of the junction left unmatched. CDR3 length: 16 amino acids. Germline V gene data show CDR1 as MGHRA and CDR2 as YSYEKL. The CDR3 bases are TGCGCCAGCAGCCCTACCCAATTGCGGGGGGACAATGAGCAGTTCTTC. It translates to CASSPTQLRGDNEQFF.

The chain combines TRBV24-1 with TRBJ2-3; D is possibly TRBD2 (5 bases). The CDR3 sequence is 16 residues long. V lost 8 bases and J 1 base, leaving 18 bases between the germline ends. Germline assignment: CDR1 KGHDR and CDR2 SFDVKD. CDR3 nucleotides: TGTGCCACCACAGGCTCCCGGGAAGGAGGCACAGATACGCAGTATTTT. Its translation is CATTGSREGGTDTQYF.

The chain joins TRBV7-9 to TRBJ1-2; no reliable D call. With 5 bases removed from V and 5 bases from J, the gap between germline ends came to 12 bases. There are 13 residues in the CDR3. CDR1 is SEHNR, CDR2 FQNEAQ, per germline (reference sequence). The CDR3 protein is CASSHNNKYGYTF. Here the CDR3 DNA reads TGTGCCAGCAGCCATAACAACAAGTATGGCTACACCTTC. Full variable domain (rest looked up from reference TRBV7-9 and TRBJ1-2): DTGVSQNPRHKITKRGQNVTFRCDPISEHNRLYWYRQTLGQGPEFLTYFQNEAQLEKSRLLSDRFSAERPKGSFSTLEIQRTEQGDSAMYLCASSHNNKYGYTFGSGTRLTVV.

The chain is built from TRBV5-6 and TRBJ2-3; TRBD1 aligns across 8 bases. Germline CDR1 reads SGHDT; CDR2 reads YYEEEE. Trimming took 5 bases from V and 7 from J; bases not matched to a gene: 6. This CDR3 is 13 amino acids long. The CDR3 sequence: CASRRQGSNTQYF. The CDR3, as DNA: TGTGCCAGCAGACGACAGGGGAGCAATACGCAGTATTTT.

The chain carries TRBV3-1 (or the pseudogene TRBV3-2) and TRBJ1-5; maybe TRBD1 (5 bases). Trimming cost V 2 bases and J 1 base, with 9 bases left between them. Germline assignment: CDR1 LGHDT and CDR2 YNNKEL (reference sequence). The CDR3 totals 15 residues. The chain's CDR3 is CASSQSGASNQPQHF. The CDR3 DNA reads as TGTGCCAGCAGCCAAAGCGGGGCCAGCAATCAGCCCCAGCATTTT.

V is TRBV5-1 and J is TRBJ2-1; 12 bases agree with TRBD1. The V gene end was trimmed by 7 bases and the J gene end by 7 bases; junction bases not matched to a gene: 6. The CDR3 has 14 residues. CDR1 SGHRS and CDR2 YFSETQ come from the germline V gene. As DNA, the CDR3 is TGCGCCAGCGTCCGGGACAGGGGGCTTAATGAGCAGTTCTTC. This sequence encodes CASVRDRGLNEQFF.

The J gene is TRBJ2-3, the V gene TRBV5-4; 16 bases are shared with TRBD2. The CDR3 loop spans 17 amino acids. Germline values: CDR1 SGHNT, CDR2 YYREEE (reference sequence). V dropped 3 bases and J dropped 6; count of bases not matched to a gene: 7. The CDR3 nucleotides read TGTGCCAGCAGCTCCGGGACTAGCGGGGGGGCCAGTGATACGCAGTATTTT. Translation gives CASSSGTSGGASDTQYF.